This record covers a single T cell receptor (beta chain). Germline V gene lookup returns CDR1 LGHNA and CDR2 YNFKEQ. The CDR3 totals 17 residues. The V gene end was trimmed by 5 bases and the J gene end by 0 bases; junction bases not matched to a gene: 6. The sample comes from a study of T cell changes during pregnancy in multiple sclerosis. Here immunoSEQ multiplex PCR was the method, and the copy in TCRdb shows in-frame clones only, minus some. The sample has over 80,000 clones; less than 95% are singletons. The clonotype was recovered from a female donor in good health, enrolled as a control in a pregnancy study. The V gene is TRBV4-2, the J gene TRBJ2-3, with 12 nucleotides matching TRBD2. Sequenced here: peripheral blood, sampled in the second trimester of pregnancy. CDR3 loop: CASSTSGTSGSTDTQYF. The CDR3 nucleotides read TGTGCCAGCAGCACATCCGGGACTAGCGGGAGCACAGATACGCAGTATTTT.